A single TCR beta chain is shown here with its context. These data originate in a study of control samples from healthy donors and cancer patients. V dropped 7 bases and J dropped 0 bases, with 13 bases sitting between them. CDR1 MDHEN and CDR2 SYDVKM come from the germline V gene. This CDR3 is 14 amino acids long. This table comes from immunoSEQ multiplex PCR, and its TCRdb copy is limited to in-frame clones, with some not included. The sample includes about 84,000 clones, approximately 82% of them seen just once. The specimen sequenced was PBMCs. The V call is TRBV28, the J call TRBJ2-7; D gene uncertain. This clonotype was obtained from a man in his fifties or sixties with head and neck cancer. The CDR3 loop reads CASTKMPTSYEQYF. CDR3 sequence (DNA): TGTGCCAGCACCAAAATGCCGACCTCCTACGAGCAGTACTTC.